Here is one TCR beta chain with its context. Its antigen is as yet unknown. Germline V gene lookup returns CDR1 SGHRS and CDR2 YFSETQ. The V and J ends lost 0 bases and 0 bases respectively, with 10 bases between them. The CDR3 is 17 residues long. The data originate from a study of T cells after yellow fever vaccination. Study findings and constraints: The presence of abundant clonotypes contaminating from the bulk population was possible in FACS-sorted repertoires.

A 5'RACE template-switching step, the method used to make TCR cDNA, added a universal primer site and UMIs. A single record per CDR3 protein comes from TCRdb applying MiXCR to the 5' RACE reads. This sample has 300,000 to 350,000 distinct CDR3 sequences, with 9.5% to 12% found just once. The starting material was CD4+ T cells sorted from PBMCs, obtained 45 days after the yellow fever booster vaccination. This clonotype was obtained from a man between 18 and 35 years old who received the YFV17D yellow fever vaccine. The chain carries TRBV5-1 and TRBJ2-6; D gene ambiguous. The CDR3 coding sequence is TGCGCCAGCAGCTTGGAGGCAGGCGACTCTGGGGCCAACGTCCTGACTTTC. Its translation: CASSLEAGDSGANVLTF.